The 32 T cell receptor beta chains listed next were all sequenced from one sample in a study of identical twins. TCRdb redid the calling of the 5' RACE reads with MiXCR, one entry per CDR3 protein. The table includes approximately 630,000 distinct CDR3 sequences, around 7.4% detected once. This sample was also put to use in a study of yellow fever vaccine responses in identical twins.

Sequencing was performed on PBMCs. The source of these receptors is a young woman in good health.

This clonotype has just a few counts. This chain uses TRBV7-2 with TRBJ2-1; tentative D call: TRBD1 (5 bases). The CDR3 loop spans 16 amino acids. CDR1 is SGHTA, CDR2 FQGNSA, per germline. Trimming stripped 5 bases from V and 7 bases from J, with 21 bases between. CDR3 in amino acids: CASSPRQLPNTNEQFF. The CDR3 bases are TGTGCCAGCAGCCCTAGACAGCTACCAAATACTAATGAGCAGTTCTTC.

In this sample, this clonotype turned up many times. The chain uses TRBV11-2 and TRBJ2-1; 13 bases map to TRBD2. Looked up from germline, CDR1 is SGHAT and CDR2 is FQNNGV. This CDR3 has 15 amino acids. Trimming cost V 4 bases and J 6 bases; bases outside gene matches: 3. The CDR3 protein is CASSSWTSGGNEQFF. The CDR3 DNA follows: TGTGCCAGCAGCTCTTGGACTAGCGGGGGCAATGAGCAGTTCTTC.

This clonotype was seen a few times. V and J are TRBV5-6 and TRBJ2-2; a weak D match, TRBD1 (6 bases). The germline V gene has CDR1 SGHDT and CDR2 YYEEEE. V was pared by 4 bases and J by 4 bases, with 17 bases between. This CDR3 has 16 residues. CDR3 DNA sequence: TGTGCCAGCAGCCCGGGACACCTGACGGGCACCGGGGAGCTGTTTTTT. It specifies CASSPGHLTGTGELFF.

This clonotype was counted ten times or more. The V call is TRBV20-1, the J call TRBJ1-5, with 7 nucleotides matching TRBD1. V shed 4 bases and J 4 bases; nucleotides not matched to a gene: 4. CDR1 and CDR2 from the germline V gene are DFQATT and SNEGSKA (reference sequence). The CDR3 is made up of 13 amino acids. In DNA form, the CDR3 reads TGCAGTGCTATCCGGGACAGAAATCAGCCCCAGCATTTT. It translates to CSAIRDRNQPQHF.

This clonotype was counted many times. The gene calls are TRBV6-1 and TRBJ2-1, with D uncertain. Germline V gene data show CDR1 as MNHNS and CDR2 as SASEGT. V lost 6 bases, J lost 7 bases, and 7 bases lay in between. This CDR3 contains 11 residues. CDR3 coding DNA: TGTGCCAGCAGGCAAGGAAATGAGCAGTTCTTC. Translation: CASRQGNEQFF.

At least ten counts were recorded for this clonotype. The chain employs TRBV12-3 or TRBV12-4 and TRBJ1-2; D unresolved. V lost 0 bases to trimming and J lost 8 bases, with 7 bases between them. The CDR3 contains 12 residues. DNA for the CDR3: TGTGCCAGCAGTTTAGCGGGGTCCGGCTACACCTTC. This translates into CASSLAGSGYTF.

This clonotype came up many times. The gene calls are TRBV2 and TRBJ1-6, with 8 nucleotides matching TRBD1. The CDR3 totals 14 residues. Germline V gene data show CDR1 as SNHLY and CDR2 as FYNNEI. V gave up 6 bases and J gave up 10 bases; unmatched junction bases: 8. The CDR3 is CASRETGVKSPLHF. The CDR3 DNA reads TGTGCCAGCAGAGAGACAGGGGTGAAATCACCCCTCCACTTT.

This sequence joins TRBV10-3 and TRBJ2-7, with D perhaps given as TRBD1 or TRBD2 (5 bases each). V gave up 2 bases and J gave up 3 bases, with 11 bases separating them. CDR1 ENHRY and CDR2 SYGVKD come from the germline V gene. This CDR3 region has 14 residues. The CDR3 bases are TGTGCCATCAGTGAGACTATGGGGGTCTACGAGCAGTACTTC. This sequence encodes CAISETMGVYEQYF.

This clonotype has ten or more counts. The chain combines TRBV11-2 with TRBJ2-1; D remains unclear. V was clipped by 4 bases and J by 2 bases, with 18 bases between them. In germline, CDR1 is SGHAT, CDR2 FQNNGV. This CDR3 has 17 residues. The CDR3 region is CASSWREAPRAYNEQFF. In nucleotides, the CDR3 is TGTGCCAGCAGCTGGAGAGAGGCCCCAAGAGCCTACAATGAGCAGTTCTTC.

The CDR3 sequence: CASSFSGTDGYTF. The CDR3 DNA follows: TGTGCCAGCAGTTTCTCCGGGACAGATGGCTACACCTTC. The chain combines TRBV12-3 or TRBV12-4 with TRBJ1-2, with 7 bases matching TRBD1. This CDR3 is 13 amino acids long. Unmatched junction bases numbered 4, after V lost 3 bases and J lost 6 bases.

V gene TRBV27 combines with J gene TRBJ2-1; D unclear. This CDR3 contains 13 residues. The V gene's germline CDR1 is MNHEY and CDR2 SMNVEV (reference sequence). V shed 5 bases and J shed 4 bases, with 9 bases lying between them. The CDR3 DNA follows: TGTGCCAGCAGTCTCCAAAATTACAATGAGCAGTTCTTC. Its protein product is CASSLQNYNEQFF.

The V call is TRBV7-9, the J call TRBJ2-7; TRBD1 is a possible D gene (6 bases). The V and J ends lost 2 bases and 2 bases respectively, with 13 bases between them. Germline V CDR1 and CDR2: SEHNR, FQNEAQ (reference sequence). The length of the CDR3 is 15 residues. In nucleotides, the CDR3 is TGTGCCAGCAGCTTAAGTGTGGGGGCAGCCTACGAGCAGTACGTC. This translates into CASSLSVGAAYEQYV.

CDR3: CASSQDPQGAGGTEAFF. The CDR3 DNA reads TGCGCCAGCAGCCAAGATCCACAGGGGGCAGGAGGCACTGAAGCTTTCTTT. The chain recombines TRBV4-1 with TRBJ1-1; 9 positions agree with TRBD1. Germline V lookup: CDR1 MGHRA, CDR2 YSYEKL. The CDR3 extends over 17 amino acids. The junction had 9 bases not matched to a gene; V was cut back by 0 bases and J by 4 bases.

This clonotype was seen a handful of times. The gene calls are TRBV4-1 and TRBJ2-5; no firm D call. Germline values: CDR1 MGHRA, CDR2 YSYEKL. The CDR3 contains 14 residues. The germline V and J ends were trimmed by 0 bases and 4 bases, with 9 bases remaining between them. The CDR3 DNA is TGCGCCAGCAGCCAAGAACTCCGGGCAGAGACCCAGTACTTC. This codes for CASSQELRAETQYF.

The CDR3 DNA sequence: TGCAGCGTTGAAGGCGGGGCCACAGATACGCAGTATTTT. This codes for CSVEGGATDTQYF. This chain uses TRBV29-1 with TRBJ2-3, with D maybe TRBD2 (6 bases). CDR3 length equals 13 residues. V lost 1 base to trimming and J lost 2 bases, with 7 bases between them. Germline CDR1 reads SQVTM; CDR2 reads ANQGSEA.

The chain has TRBV6-4 and TRBJ2-1; 11 bases align to TRBD2. Germline V CDR1 and CDR2: MRHNA, SNTAGT. The CDR3 runs to 18 residues. J was trimmed by 4 bases and V by 8 bases; bases with no gene match: 16. The chain's CDR3 is CASCSLSLASGRYNEQFF. The CDR3 bases are TGTGCCAGCTGTTCACTATCCCTTGCTAGCGGGAGGTACAATGAGCAGTTCTTC.

V is TRBV7-9 and J is TRBJ2-1; 10 bases align to TRBD2. CDR1 is SEHNR, CDR2 FQNEAQ, per germline (reference sequence). The CDR3 sequence is 15 residues long. Trimming removed 5 bases from V and 8 bases from J; junction bases left unmatched: 9. The CDR3 DNA reads as TGTGCCAGCAGCCCCGGGGCTAGCGGGGGTGATGAGCAGTTCTTC. It specifies CASSPGASGGDEQFF.

The chain combines TRBV7-3 with TRBJ2-1; D might be TRBD2 (6 bases). CDR1 is SGHTA and CDR2 is FQGTGA in the germline V gene. The germline V and J ends were trimmed by 5 bases and 6 bases, with 17 bases remaining between them. CDR3 length: 15 residues. The CDR3 coding sequence is TGTGCCAGCAGCCATCAAAGACTAGACCGCAATGAGCAGTTCTTC. As protein: CASSHQRLDRNEQFF.

V usage is TRBV2 and J usage is TRBJ1-1; 7 bases are shared with TRBD1. This CDR3 spans 14 amino acids. The V gene end was trimmed by 6 bases and the J gene end by 4 bases; junction bases not matched to a gene: 8. Germline CDR1 SNHLY, CDR2 FYNNEI. CDR3: CASRAQGPGTEAFF. As DNA, the CDR3 is TGTGCCAGCAGGGCACAGGGGCCGGGCACTGAAGCTTTCTTT.

This chain uses TRBV2 with TRBJ1-6, with TRBD1 as a possible D gene (5 bases). The CDR3 spans 14 residues. CDR1 SNHLY and CDR2 FYNNEI come from the germline V gene. V lost 10 bases, J lost 12 bases, and 22 bases lay in between. The chain's CDR3 is CAITGEVGVGPLHF. For the CDR3, the DNA is TGTGCCATCACAGGAGAGGTGGGGGTAGGACCCCTCCACTTT. Supplemented by reference TRBV2 and TRBJ1-6, the full variable domain reads EPEVTQTPSHQVTQMGQEVILRCVPISNHLYFYWYRQILGQKVEFLVSFYNNEISEKSEIFDDQFSVERPDGSNFTLKIRSTKLEDSAMYFCAITGEVGVGPLHFGNGTRLTVT.

The sample holds many counts of this clonotype. The chain employs TRBV5-1 and TRBJ2-7; 7 bases map to TRBD2. The length of the CDR3 is 14 residues. Germline V CDR1 and CDR2: SGHRS, YFSETQ. The ends lost 3 bases at V and 3 bases at J; junction bases unmatched: 6. The chain's CDR3 is CASSYSGEGYEQYF. In DNA form, the CDR3 reads TGCGCCAGCAGCTACTCGGGGGAGGGCTACGAGCAGTACTTC.

This clonotype appeared many times. The chain joins TRBV12-3 or TRBV12-4 to TRBJ1-1; D remains ambiguous. V was pared by 0 bases and J by 4 bases, with 12 bases between. This CDR3 has 15 residues. The CDR3 loop reads CASSLAPPAGTEAFF. The CDR3 nucleotides are TGTGCCAGCAGTTTAGCGCCTCCAGCGGGCACTGAAGCTTTCTTT.

The chain is built from TRBV5-1 and TRBJ2-7; D possibly corresponds to TRBD2 (6 bases). The V and J ends lost 2 bases and 0 bases respectively, with 12 bases between them. Germline V lookup: CDR1 SGHRS, CDR2 YFSETQ. There are 15 residues in the CDR3. CDR3 protein: CASSFDPGDSYEQYV. The CDR3 coding sequence is TGCGCCAGCAGCTTCGACCCGGGGGACTCCTACGAGCAGTACGTC.

This clonotype was counted a few times. The J gene is TRBJ2-7, the V gene TRBV20-1, with D unresolved. Between the trimmed V and J ends, which lost 0 bases and 3 bases, there was a span of 9 bases. The CDR3 sequence is 13 residues long. Germline assignment: CDR1 DFQATT and CDR2 SNEGSKA (reference sequence). Here the CDR3 DNA reads TGCAGTGCTAGAGAGGTAGGGAACTACGAGCAGTACGTC. Translation gives CSAREVGNYEQYV.

This chain connects TRBV11-2 to TRBJ2-1, with 15 bases matching TRBD2. Trimming removed 5 bases from V and 4 bases from J; junction bases left unmatched: 9. Germline V gives CDR1 SGHAT, CDR2 FQNNGV. This CDR3 is 18 amino acids long. DNA for the CDR3: TGTGCCAGCAGCCAACCGGGACTAGCGGGAGGACGATACAATGAGCAGTTCTTC. This gives the protein CASSQPGLAGGRYNEQFF.

This clonotype has a handful of counts. CDR3 residues: CASSEGSRFSTDTQYF. CDR3 bases: TGTGCCAGCAGTGAAGGGTCTAGATTTAGCACAGATACGCAGTATTTT. The V gene is TRBV6-1, the J gene TRBJ2-3; D call uncertain. The CDR3 length is 16 residues. In germline, CDR1 is MNHNS, CDR2 SASEGT. Trimming took off 1 base at V and 0 bases at J, with 11 bases between the two ends.

This clonotype was recorded a few times. This rearrangement joins TRBV28 to TRBJ1-2, with TRBD1 matching 8 bases. The trim removed 3 bases at V and 5 bases at J, leaving 8 bases unmatched. The CDR3 has 15 residues. Germline V gene sequence: CDR1 MDHEN, CDR2 SYDVKM. Here the CDR3 reads CASSLEGGQGYGYTF. Written as DNA, the CDR3 is TGTGCCAGCAGTTTGGAGGGAGGACAGGGTTATGGCTACACCTTC.

This clonotype was seen only a few times. Here the CDR3 reads CASSQDTLPYTF. CDR3 nucleotides: TGTGCCAGCAGCCAAGACACTCTCCCCTACACCTTC. The chain couples TRBV3-1 to TRBJ1-2, with D unresolved. The germline CDR1 and CDR2 sequences are LGHDT and YNNKEL (reference sequence). CDR3 length equals 12 residues. V was cut by 0 bases and J by 10 bases, with 9 bases left in between.

This clonotype was found many times. The V and J genes are TRBV5-1 and TRBJ1-2; 7 bases line up with TRBD1. The ends lost 4 bases at V and 5 bases at J; junction bases unmatched: 8. Germline V gene sequence: CDR1 SGHRS, CDR2 YFSETQ. The CDR3 has 14 residues. The CDR3 DNA follows: TGCGCCAGCAGCGGGGACAGAAGACGTTATGGCTACACCTTC. Translating gives CASSGDRRRYGYTF.

Only a few counts were recorded for this clonotype. This chain links TRBV20-1 with TRBJ2-7, with no clear D. The CDR3 extends over 13 amino acids. The V end lost 0 bases, the J end lost 3 bases, and 9 bases lay between the germline ends. Germline V gene sequence: CDR1 DFQATT, CDR2 SNEGSKA (reference sequence). CDR3 loop: CSARDHMSYEQYV. The CDR3 DNA sequence: TGCAGTGCTAGAGACCACATGAGCTACGAGCAGTACGTC.

The rearrangement uses TRBV3-1 and TRBJ2-5; D is possibly TRBD2 (6 bases). The CDR3 extends over 15 amino acids. V was pared by 1 base and J by 7 bases, with 16 bases between. Germline lookup yields CDR1 LGHDT and CDR2 YNNKEL (reference sequence). In DNA, the CDR3 is TGTGCCAGCAGCCAAGGGGGAGGAACCTATACGACCCAGTACTTC. As protein: CASSQGGGTYTTQYF.

The CDR3 reads CASSFGARGEQYF. CDR3 coding DNA: TGTGCCAGCAGCTTTGGAGCTCGGGGAGAGCAGTACTTC. The chain is built from TRBV11-3 and TRBJ2-7; tentative D call: TRBD2 (5 bases). CDR3 size: 13 residues. V was clipped by 3 bases and J by 7 bases, with 13 bases between them. Germline V CDR1 and CDR2: SGHNT, YENEEA. Drawing the rest from reference TRBV11-3 and TRBJ2-7, the complete variable domain is EAGVVQSPRYKIIEKKQPVAFWCNPISGHNTLYWYLQNLGQGPELLIRYENEEAVDDSQLPKDRFSAERLKGVDSTLKIQPAELGDSAVYLCASSFGARGEQYFGPGTRLTVT.